Presented here are 3 T cell receptor beta chains from one specimen sequenced in a study of blood T cell repertoires in COVID-19. Data came from immunoSEQ multiplex PCR; TCRdb stores just in-frame clones and leaves some out. The sample lists 60,000 or so clones; about four fifths were seen once. Sequencing used peripheral blood. These receptors were obtained from a human donor in a cohort sampled during active COVID-19.

The genes are TRBV25-1 and TRBJ2-5; D is possibly TRBD1 (5 bases). Trimming removed 3 bases from V and 4 bases from J, with 15 bases in between. In germline, CDR1 is MGHDK, CDR2 SYGVNS. The CDR3 is 15 amino acids. This chain's CDR3 is CASSDPARVGETQYF. The CDR3 DNA sequence: TGTGCCAGCAGTGACCCTGCCAGGGTCGGAGAGACCCAGTACTTC.

The V and J genes are TRBV27 and TRBJ2-7, with D possibly TRBD1 on 5 matching bases. V lost 2 bases, J lost 1 base, and 12 bases lay in between. Germline V gives CDR1 MNHEY, CDR2 SMNVEV (reference sequence). The CDR3 is 15 amino acids. The CDR3 loop is CASSLGQGVSYEQYF. The CDR3 region has the DNA TGTGCCAGCAGTTTAGGCCAGGGTGTTTCCTACGAGCAGTACTTC.

CDR3 residues: CASSEVRGLRYNEQFF. CDR3 sequence (DNA): TGTGCCAGCAGTGAAGTTCGCGGATTGAGGTACAATGAGCAGTTCTTC. The chain links TRBV6-1 to TRBJ2-1, with D unresolved. With 1 base removed from V and 4 bases from J, the gap between germline ends came to 14 bases. This CDR3 region has 16 residues. Per the germline V gene, CDR1 is MNHNS and CDR2 is SASEGT.